This T cell receptor (beta chain) is drawn from a study of blood T cell repertoires in COVID-19. Whole-study context: The United States, Italy and Spain provided the acute and convalescent COVID-19 samples. Sources were T cells, B-cell-depleted T cells, or PBMCs; the material itself was cDNA or gDNA.

This clone was observed once. Methods used by the authors: Estimates of nucleated cell counts were drawn from the amplification of reference gene primers. Libraries were prepared by immunoSEQ multiplex PCR; TCRdb keeps only in-frame clonotypes and omits some of them. D and trimming were read from the DNA, whereas the V and J calls and clone size are those reported in that table. The sample carries around 92,000 clones, 70% to 90% recorded once. Germline values: CDR1 SNHLY, CDR2 FYNNEI. V gave up 4 bases and J gave up 6 bases, with 12 bases separating them. The CDR3 has 13 residues. The clonotype was recovered from a woman aged 55 to 70 in a cohort sampled during active or convalescent COVID-19. The rearrangement uses TRBV2 and TRBJ1-2, with D possibly matching TRBD1 (6 bases). The sample taken for sequencing was peripheral blood. CDR3 sequence: CASSGVGGDGYTF. CDR3 coding DNA: TGTGCCAGCAGTGGTGTAGGGGGTGATGGCTACACCTTC.